Below are 2 T cell receptor beta chains sequenced from a single sample in a study of cytomegalovirus exposure and HLA in healthy donors. A multiplex PCR was run with 60 Vbeta primers and 13 Jbeta primers. Only in-frame clones appear in the TCRdb table, and some are missing; sequencing was by immunoSEQ multiplex PCR. Of some 150,000 clones listed, 70% to 80% are singletons. The sample comprised PBMCs. These receptors were obtained from a human donor in good health.

V and J are TRBV5-1 and TRBJ2-2; no clear D. The germline V and J ends were trimmed by 0 bases and 0 bases, with 12 bases remaining between them. The CDR3 has 17 amino acids. The germline V gene encodes CDR1 SGHRS and CDR2 YFSETQ. CDR3 sequence: CASSLAPGNTNTGELFF. In DNA form, the CDR3 reads TGCGCCAGCAGCTTGGCCCCAGGCAATACGAACACCGGGGAGCTGTTTTTT.

V usage is TRBV5-6 and J usage is TRBJ1-1, with D hard to call. This CDR3 region has 17 residues. Germline V gene data show CDR1 as SGHDT and CDR2 as YYEEEE. The V gene lost 1 base and the J gene lost 4 bases, with 20 bases spanning the gap. As DNA, the CDR3 is TGTGCCAGCAGCTTGTGGTGGGGAGGCGTTGAAAGCACTGAAGCTTTCTTT. Translated, it gives CASSLWWGGVESTEAFF.